Sequencing of this TCR beta chain was carried out in a study of blood T cells in healthy people across ages. Study results and caveats: Long-lived donors had more naive CD4+ cells and higher diversity than aged donors.

V shed 0 bases and J shed 6 bases, with 11 bases lying between them. The germline V gene encodes CDR1 SGHRS and CDR2 YFSETQ. The CDR3 length is 14 residues. Through a sample-barcoded 5' primer and a J-beta primer mix, a second PCR was run for roughly 7 to 12 cycles. TCRdb recomputed calls from the 5' RACE reads with MiXCR, one row per CDR3 protein. The repertoire holds some 1.5 million distinct CDR3 sequences, with under 30% as singletons. This clonotype was counted ten times or more. No antigen is known for it. The study drew donors from healthy Caucasian individuals in Russia aged roughly 6 to 90. Per sample, extraction of total RNA gave at least 6 micrograms in every case.

This clonotype originated in a woman between 25 and 40 years old in good health. V is TRBV5-1 and J is TRBJ2-3; D ambiguous. The specimen was blood. The CDR3 region is CASSLAQWADTQYF. For the CDR3, the DNA is TGCGCCAGCAGCTTGGCCCAGTGGGCGGATACGCAGTATTTT.